The TCR beta chain under discussion was sequenced for a study of shared clonotypes between healthy human individuals. Looking at the study overall: Donors, aged 18 to 49, were a couple of women and three men. Three plates were used per donor for CD4 naive, three for CD4 memory, two for CD8 naive and one for CD8 memory.

This CDR3 region has 14 residues. Trimming removed 0 bases from V and 7 bases from J, with 14 bases in between. Per the germline V gene, CDR1 is SGHDT and CDR2 is YYEEEE. Concerning this clone itself: Antigen specificity is unknown.

Profiling relied on immunoSEQ multiplex PCR, and the TCRdb table lists in-frame clones only, not all of them. The repertoire consists of about 1.5 million clones, with over 95% occurring once and the leading ten covering approximately 1.1%. Points from the study as a whole: When naive CD4 clonotypes were compared across a handful of donors, around 5% were shared. Generation probabilities were higher for clonotypes shared across all four sorted-subset donors than for unshared ones.

This chain joins TRBV5-6 and TRBJ2-7, with D unclear. This TCR was recovered from a young man in good health. Material for sequencing was naive CD4+ T cells sorted from blood. The subset here: CD45RA+ positively selected. Written as DNA, the CDR3 is TGTGCCAGCAGCTTGGCCGCCCAGTGGAATGAGCAGTACTTC. Translated, it gives CASSLAAQWNEQYF. The full variable domain, its missing parts supplied by reference TRBV5-6 and TRBJ2-7, is DAGVTQSPTHLIKTRGQQVTLRCSPKSGHDTVSWYQQALGQGPQFIFQYYEEEERQRGNFPDRFSGHQFPNYSSELNVNALLLGDSALYLCASSLAAQWNEQYFGPGTRLTVT.